The rows below give T cell receptor beta chains drawn from one sample of a study of CD8+CD57+ T cells in acquired aplastic anemia. TCRdb redid the calling of the reads with MiXCR, one entry per CDR3 protein. The data contain some 160,000 distinct CDR3 sequences, less than 60% of them seen just once; the ten biggest clones take up about 3%. The sample taken for sequencing was sorted CD4+, CD8+, or CD8+CD57+ T cells (not recorded which) from PBMCs. Every receptor here comes from a human donor with aplastic anemia. The CDR3 runs from the conserved cysteine through the conserved F or W. The D gene is left open where the match is weak. Expanded clones are given a class, and other clones once, few, many or no size at all.

v_gene: TRBV25-1
j_gene: TRBJ2-1
d_gene: TRBD1
abundance: -
CDR3aa: CASSEPGTGIDNEQFF
CDR3nt: TGTGCCAGCAGTGAACCCGGGACAGGGATTGACAATGAGCAGTTCTTC

v_gene: TRBV5-5
j_gene: TRBJ2-3
d_gene: -
abundance: many
CDR3aa: CASSLAPGSGDTQYF
CDR3nt: TGTGCCAGCAGCTTGGCTCCCGGGAGTGGAGATACGCAGTATTTT

v_gene: TRBV19
j_gene: TRBJ1-2
d_gene: TRBD1
abundance: many
CDR3aa: CASSIQDRGSSGYTF
CDR3nt: TGTGCCAGTAGTATCCAGGACAGGGGATCCAGTGGCTACACCTTC

v_gene: TRBV7-2
j_gene: TRBJ1-2
d_gene: -
abundance: many
CDR3aa: CASSLRAGGGYTF
CDR3nt: TGTGCCAGCAGCTTACGGGCGGGGGGTGGCTACACCTTC

v_gene: TRBV20-1
j_gene: TRBJ1-5
d_gene: -
abundance: -
CDR3aa: CSARAGGADQPQHF
CDR3nt: TGCAGTGCTAGAGCTGGGGGCGCGGATCAGCCCCAGCATTTT

v_gene: TRBV5-1
j_gene: TRBJ2-2
d_gene: -
abundance: many
CDR3aa: CASSWTGSPNTGELFF
CDR3nt: TGCGCCAGCAGCTGGACCGGGTCCCCGAACACCGGGGAGCTGTTTTTT

v_gene: TRBV19
j_gene: TRBJ2-7
d_gene: -
abundance: many
CDR3aa: CASSTGLISYEQYF
CDR3nt: TGTGCCAGTAGTACAGGACTCATCTCCTACGAGCAGTACTTC

v_gene: TRBV29-1
j_gene: TRBJ2-3
d_gene: -
abundance: many
CDR3aa: CSAPLGRGTTDTQYF
CDR3nt: TGCAGCGCCCCCCTGGGTCGGGGTACCACAGATACGCAGTATTTT

v_gene: TRBV5-1
j_gene: TRBJ1-2
d_gene: -
abundance: -
CDR3aa: CASSLAGQTLYGYTF
CDR3nt: TGCGCCAGCAGCTTGGCCGGACAGACCCTCTATGGCTACACCTTC

v_gene: TRBV6-4
j_gene: TRBJ2-1
d_gene: -
abundance: -
CDR3aa: CASSDSGGWEQFF
CDR3nt: TGTGCCAGCAGTGACTCAGGCGGATGGGAGCAGTTCTTC

v_gene: TRBV7-4
j_gene: TRBJ2-7
d_gene: -
abundance: -
CDR3aa: CASSLLGGTATYEQYF
CDR3nt: TGTGCCAGCAGCTTACTCGGCGGGACGGCGACCTACGAGCAGTACTTC

v_gene: TRBV6-1
j_gene: TRBJ2-7
d_gene: -
abundance: many
CDR3aa: CASSEMGHNLFKQYF
CDR3nt: TGTGCCAGCAGTGAAATGGGACATAACCTTTTCAAGCAGTACTTC

v_gene: TRBV15
j_gene: TRBJ1-5
d_gene: -
abundance: -
CDR3aa: CATSRGGVRPQHF
CDR3nt: TGTGCCACCAGCAGAGGGGGCGTTCGACCCCAGCATTTT

v_gene: TRBV25-1
j_gene: TRBJ2-1
d_gene: -
abundance: -
CDR3aa: CASSERRGRANYNEQFF
CDR3nt: TGTGCCAGCAGTGAAAGGAGGGGTCGGGCTAACTACAATGAGCAGTTCTTC

v_gene: TRBV5-1
j_gene: TRBJ2-2
d_gene: TRBD1
abundance: many
CDR3aa: CASSDRVGTGELFF
CDR3nt: TGCGCCAGCAGCGACAGGGTGGGGACCGGGGAGCTGTTTTTT

v_gene: TRBV20-1
j_gene: TRBJ2-3
d_gene: TRBD2
abundance: few
CDR3aa: CSARERLAEPTDTQYF
CDR3nt: TGCAGTGCTAGGGAACGACTAGCGGAACCTACAGATACGCAGTATTTT

v_gene: TRBV7-9
j_gene: TRBJ1-5
d_gene: -
abundance: many
CDR3aa: CASSGGGGPQHF
CDR3nt: TGTGCCAGCAGCGGCGGAGGGGGGCCCCAGCATTTT

v_gene: TRBV30
j_gene: TRBJ1-5
d_gene: -
abundance: -
CDR3aa: CAWSRDSNQPQHF
CDR3nt: TGTGCCTGGAGTCGAGATAGCAATCAGCCCCAGCATTTT

v_gene: TRBV9
j_gene: TRBJ2-3
d_gene: -
abundance: many
CDR3aa: CASSPRSGDTQYF
CDR3nt: TGTGCCAGCAGCCCCCGGAGCGGGGATACGCAGTATTTT

v_gene: TRBV13
j_gene: TRBJ2-3
d_gene: TRBD2
abundance: many
CDR3aa: CASSLGRADTQYF
CDR3nt: TGTGCCAGCAGCTTGGGGAGGGCGGATACGCAGTATTTT

v_gene: TRBV3-1
j_gene: TRBJ2-1
d_gene: -
abundance: many
CDR3aa: CASSPGRSGSQFF
CDR3nt: TGTGCCAGCAGCCCTGGACGAAGCGGATCGCAGTTCTTC

v_gene: TRBV24-1
j_gene: TRBJ2-5
d_gene: TRBD1
abundance: -
CDR3aa: CATSDGGTGGKGTQYF
CDR3nt: TGTGCCACCAGTGACGGCGGGACAGGGGGAAAGGGGACCCAGTACTTC

v_gene: TRBV9
j_gene: TRBJ1-1
d_gene: -
abundance: many
CDR3aa: CASSPLPDGTEAFF
CDR3nt: TGTGCCAGCAGCCCCCTCCCGGACGGCACTGAAGCTTTCTTT

v_gene: TRBV7-6
j_gene: TRBJ2-7
d_gene: -
abundance: many
CDR3aa: CATASRSTGSYEQYF
CDR3nt: TGTGCCACCGCCTCGAGGTCCACGGGCTCCTACGAGCAGTACTTC

v_gene: TRBV5-8
j_gene: TRBJ1-6
d_gene: -
abundance: many
CDR3aa: CASSLGQKGSPLHF
CDR3nt: TGTGCCAGCAGCTTGGGACAAAAAGGTTCACCCCTCCACTTT

v_gene: TRBV2
j_gene: TRBJ2-7
d_gene: TRBD1
abundance: -
CDR3aa: CASSSLQGQGDYEQYF
CDR3nt: TGTGCCAGCAGCTCCCTTCAGGGACAGGGAGACTACGAGCAGTACTTC

v_gene: TRBV11-2
j_gene: TRBJ2-2
d_gene: TRBD2
abundance: few
CDR3aa: CASSLVPSGTLKTGELFF
CDR3nt: TGTGCCAGCAGCCTAGTCCCTAGCGGGACCCTGAAGACCGGGGAGCTGTTTTTT

v_gene: TRBV29-1
j_gene: TRBJ1-1
d_gene: TRBD1
abundance: many
CDR3aa: CSVRRDREQAFF
CDR3nt: TGCAGCGTTCGCAGGGACAGGGAGCAAGCTTTCTTT

v_gene: TRBV10-2
j_gene: TRBJ1-1
d_gene: TRBD1
abundance: many
CDR3aa: CASRTGGTEAFF
CDR3nt: TGCGCCAGCAGGACAGGGGGTACTGAAGCTTTCTTT

v_gene: TRBV6-1
j_gene: TRBJ2-2
d_gene: -
abundance: few
CDR3aa: CASSVEANTGELFF
CDR3nt: TGTGCCAGCAGTGTTGAGGCGAACACCGGGGAGCTGTTTTTT

v_gene: TRBV2
j_gene: TRBJ1-2
d_gene: -
abundance: -
CDR3aa: CASSNTGFWGYTF
CDR3nt: TGTGCCAGCAGTAATACAGGGTTTTGGGGCTACACCTTC

v_gene: TRBV29-1
j_gene: TRBJ2-1
d_gene: -
abundance: -
CDR3aa: CGGGSVEGGNEQFF
CDR3nt: TGCGGCGGAGGGAGTGTCGAGGGGGGGAATGAGCAGTTCTTC

v_gene: TRBV7-9
j_gene: TRBJ1-4
d_gene: -
abundance: -
CDR3aa: CASSSPSSRSALFF
CDR3nt: TGTGCCAGCAGTTCCCCATCCTCCCGGTCGGCACTGTTTTTT

v_gene: TRBV5-1
j_gene: TRBJ2-7
d_gene: TRBD2
abundance: many
CDR3aa: CASSFGQSGNEQYF
CDR3nt: TGCGCCAGCAGCTTTGGCCAAAGCGGGAACGAGCAGTACTTC

v_gene: TRBV15
j_gene: TRBJ2-7
d_gene: -
abundance: -
CDR3aa: CATSTEGNSYEQYF
CDR3nt: TGTGCCACCAGCACCGAGGGTAACTCCTACGAGCAGTACTTC

v_gene: TRBV7-2
j_gene: TRBJ1-1
d_gene: -
abundance: -
CDR3aa: CASSLAGQRTEAFF
CDR3nt: TGTGCCAGCAGCTTAGCTGGCCAACGGACTGAAGCTTTCTTT

v_gene: TRBV24-1
j_gene: TRBJ2-5
d_gene: -
abundance: many
CDR3aa: CATSATKETQYF
CDR3nt: TGTGCCACCAGCGCCACTAAAGAGACCCAGTACTTC

v_gene: TRBV7-2
j_gene: TRBJ2-5
d_gene: -
abundance: -
CDR3aa: CASSLVRSETQYF
CDR3nt: TGTGCCAGCAGCTTAGTTCGGTCAGAGACCCAGTACTTC

v_gene: TRBV7-3
j_gene: TRBJ2-1
d_gene: TRBD2
abundance: -
CDR3aa: CASTTSGSLGDEQFF
CDR3nt: TGTGCCAGCACGACTAGCGGGAGTCTTGGTGATGAGCAGTTCTTC

v_gene: TRBV7-6
j_gene: TRBJ1-1
d_gene: TRBD1
abundance: -
CDR3aa: CASSSQGATEAFF
CDR3nt: TGTGCCAGCAGCTCACAGGGGGCCACTGAAGCTTTCTTT

v_gene: TRBV4-1
j_gene: TRBJ2-7
d_gene: -
abundance: once
CDR3aa: CASSQDPRGGYEQYF
CDR3nt: TGCGCCAGCAGCCAAGATCCTCGGGGCGGCTACGAGCAGTACTTC

v_gene: TRBV7-2
j_gene: TRBJ2-1
d_gene: -
abundance: -
CDR3aa: CASRLSSYNEQFF
CDR3nt: TGTGCCAGCAGACTTAGCTCCTACAATGAGCAGTTCTTC

v_gene: TRBV5-1
j_gene: TRBJ2-7
d_gene: TRBD1
abundance: -
CDR3aa: CASSSDRAEQYF
CDR3nt: TGCGCCAGCAGCTCCGACAGGGCCGAGCAGTACTTC

v_gene: TRBV7-6
j_gene: TRBJ1-1
d_gene: -
abundance: few
CDR3aa: CASSLGRREAFF
CDR3nt: TGTGCCAGCAGCTTAGGAAGACGCGAAGCTTTCTTT

v_gene: TRBV11-2
j_gene: TRBJ2-5
d_gene: -
abundance: many
CDR3aa: CASSLNLPGGLQYF
CDR3nt: TGTGCCAGCAGCTTAAATTTGCCCGGGGGGCTGCAGTACTTC

v_gene: TRBV11-1
j_gene: TRBJ2-1
d_gene: TRBD2
abundance: once
CDR3aa: CASRPARSGRPYEYNEQFF
CDR3nt: TGTGCCAGCAGACCCGCTCGAAGCGGGAGGCCCTACGAATACAATGAGCAGTTCTTC

v_gene: TRBV7-9
j_gene: TRBJ2-7
d_gene: -
abundance: -
CDR3aa: CASSLLFGVPEQYF
CDR3nt: TGTGCCAGCAGCTTATTATTTGGGGTCCCCGAGCAGTACTTC

v_gene: TRBV5-1
j_gene: TRBJ1-1
d_gene: -
abundance: -
CDR3aa: CASSLEGAEAFF
CDR3nt: TGTGCCAGCAGCTTAGAAGGGGCTGAAGCTTTCTTT

v_gene: TRBV20-1
j_gene: TRBJ2-4
d_gene: -
abundance: -
CDR3aa: CSAYALGSLAKNIQYF
CDR3nt: TGCAGTGCCTACGCGCTCGGAAGTCTAGCCAAAAACATTCAGTACTTC

v_gene: TRBV2
j_gene: TRBJ1-6
d_gene: TRBD1
abundance: few
CDR3aa: CASRVDRVENSPLHF
CDR3nt: TGTGCCAGCAGGGTTGACAGGGTCGAGAATTCACCCCTCCACTTT

v_gene: TRBV7-9
j_gene: TRBJ2-3
d_gene: TRBD1
abundance: once
CDR3aa: CASSQGAHDTQYF
CDR3nt: TGTGCCAGCAGCCAGGGGGCGCATGATACGCAGTATTTT

v_gene: TRBV15
j_gene: TRBJ2-2
d_gene: -
abundance: -
CDR3aa: CATSRDRGSCFF
CDR3nt: TGTGCCACCAGCAGAGATCGTGGTAGCTGTTTTTTT

v_gene: TRBV20-1
j_gene: TRBJ1-5
d_gene: -
abundance: -
CDR3aa: CSASSGKELSNQPQHF
CDR3nt: TGCAGTGCTAGCTCGGGGAAGGAATTAAGCAATCAGCCCCAGCATTTT

v_gene: TRBV29-1
j_gene: TRBJ2-1
d_gene: -
abundance: -
CDR3aa: CRVDRRESYNELFF
CDR3nt: TGCAGGGTTGATCGGCGGGAATCCTACAATGAGCTGTTCTTC

v_gene: TRBV7-6
j_gene: TRBJ1-6
d_gene: -
abundance: -
CDR3aa: CASSLSGSSNSPLHF
CDR3nt: TGTGCCAGCAGCTTATCGGGCAGTAGTAATTCACCCCTCCACTTT

v_gene: TRBV5-5
j_gene: TRBJ1-1
d_gene: -
abundance: -
CDR3aa: CASSSGLGTNTEAFF
CDR3nt: TGTGCCAGCAGCTCCGGCCTGGGGACGAACACTGAAGCTTTCTTT

v_gene: TRBV19
j_gene: TRBJ1-2
d_gene: TRBD1
abundance: many
CDR3aa: CASSIPGTGNYGYTF
CDR3nt: TGTGCCAGTAGTATTCCAGGGACAGGGAACTATGGCTACACCTTC